This is a list of T cell receptor beta chains from one sample in a study of cytomegalovirus exposure and HLA in healthy donors. Only in-frame clones appear in the TCRdb table, and some are missing; sequencing was by immunoSEQ multiplex PCR. The sample yields more than 110,000 clones, more than 9.5% seen once. The sequenced sample consisted of PBMCs. These receptors all stem from a man between 45 and 60 years old in good health and CMV-seronegative. Both conserved end residues are part of each CDR3. For some rows the clone size is stated as once, few or many, or as a class when expanded; others skip it.

j_call v_call clone_size cdr3_aa
TRBJ1-1 TRBV7-9 few CASSFQPGGGNTEAFF
TRBJ2-5 TRBV30 few CAWSLQGFRETQYF
TRBJ2-1 TRBV7-2 . CASSLLLAGGNEQFF
TRBJ2-6 TRBV7-6 few CASSLDRGLGANVLTF
TRBJ2-3 TRBV5-4 . CASSFPGLGTDTQYF
TRBJ2-1 TRBV5-4 . CASSLGLAGGPTNEQFF
TRBJ2-3 TRBV5-8 . CASTQKRESIRTDTQYF
TRBJ1-5 TRBV2 . CASTRTGGPQPQHF
TRBJ1-3 TRBV7-2 few CASSLGGLRGNTIYF
TRBJ1-2 TRBV9 few CASSARPLDPRQGNYGYTF
TRBJ1-1 TRBV7-2 few CASSPWGQVTTEAFF
TRBJ1-2 TRBV7-2 . CASSLNPHDRSSGYTF
TRBJ1-5 TRBV6-6 . CASSRRDRGDQPQHF
TRBJ1-2 TRBV27 . CARGQGYGYTF
TRBJ1-5 TRBV5-1 few CASRSGTDSNQPQHF
TRBJ2-1 TRBV10-2 . CASSHIIAGAYNEQFF
TRBJ1-4 TRBV4-1 . CASSQETPPVEANEKLFF
TRBJ1-4 TRBV30 few CAWSVAGAEKLFF
TRBJ2-1 TRBV9 . CASTAAGVSYNEQFF
TRBJ1-4 TRBV5-4 . CASTATGRNEKLFF
TRBJ1-6 TRBV30 . CAWMDTSSYNSPLHF
TRBJ1-4 TRBV6-5 few CASSRVLGREKLFF
TRBJ1-3 TRBV27 few CASSLTGRSGNTIYF
TRBJ1-6 TRBV5-1 . CASSLSGGAYNSPLHF
TRBJ2-7 TRBV2 few CASRANTDYEQYF
TRBJ1-1 TRBV19 . CASGDRGTEAFF
TRBJ1-2 TRBV19 . CASSIAGVLSGGYTF
TRBJ1-2 TRBV28 few CASSPSVGGGYGYTF
TRBJ1-3 TRBV7-3 . CASSEQAAGTGIKKAGNTIYF
TRBJ2-3 TRBV7-2 . CASSLASRTDTQYF
TRBJ1-2 TRBV18 . CASSRGAGDGNGYTF
TRBJ2-5 TRBV29-1 few CSVATSGGETQYF
TRBJ1-1 TRBV29-1 few CSVETGQVAFF
TRBJ1-1 TRBV7-9 . CASSSGTGSEYTEAFF
TRBJ2-6 TRBV19 few CASRGTGSGANVLTF
TRBJ2-7 TRBV5-1 . CASSLDGSSYEQYF
TRBJ1-5 TRBV10-3 few CAISEDGQGGNQPQHF
TRBJ2-3 TRBV5-1 . CASSLNRDTQYF
TRBJ1-2 TRBV4-2 few CASSQGGTVYGYTF
TRBJ2-5 TRBV30 . CAWGAGRGKTQYF
TRBJ2-7 TRBV5-1 . CASSSSGTSPYEQYF
TRBJ1-2 TRBV10-2 . CASSFDKNYGYTF